Described below is a single TCR beta chain sequence and its context. This clonotype has ten or more counts. Its cognate antigen has yet to be identified. No quality values exist for individual bases; no much larger clone is one base distant. The data belong to a study of Graves' ophthalmopathy and Graves' hyperthyroidism (dated by TCRdb to the late 2010s). In the study overall: Peripheral blood samples were taken at the time of initial diagnosis, before any treatment was given. TCR beta repertoire signatures were used to distinguish Graves' ophthalmopathy from Graves' hyperthyroidism and to predict progression to ophthalmopathy. In total, approximately 130 blood samples were TCR-sequenced: some 40 ophthalmopathy, roughly 80 hyperthyroidism and some 17 hyperthyroidism-to-ophthalmopathy patients. To explore V-J signatures that distinguish ophthalmopathy from hyperthyroidism, a discovery set of 100 patients was enrolled, made up of about 40 with ophthalmopathy and some 58 with stable hyperthyroidism. The independent validation cohort included under 20 hyperthyroidism patients plus 17 patients who later progressed from hyperthyroidism to ophthalmopathy. In five or six hyperthyroidism patients, the T-cell repertoires found in thyroid tissue were compared with those found in blood. After sampling, hyperthyroidism patients received methimazole starting at 30 mg daily, and ophthalmopathy patients received high-dose intravenous methylprednisolone. The approximately 100 discovery patients were divided at random into training and test sets in a 7:3 ratio. What the authors observed across the whole study: Sample size was not statistically predetermined, and group allocation was not concealed from the investigators. In validation, the model predicted ophthalmopathy progression with 55% to 71% sensitivity and 72.22% specificity; roughly eleven predicted patients were CT-confirmed with GO in a median of approximately 6.5 months. In cross-validation, the 13-signature model distinguished ophthalmopathy from stable hyperthyroidism with around 90% sensitivity and around 81% specificity, while in the test set the corresponding values were approximately 80% and 75%. Among expanded thyroid clonotypes with frequency above 0.001, most also showed up in blood, which suggests that blood repertoires may reflect the thyroid immune response.

The junction shows trimming of 3 bases on V and 6 bases on J, and the gene matches do not reach 1 base of it. The CDR3 goes from the cysteine to the phenylalanine over 13 residues. Kept here is only the CDR3 DNA, which spans 39 bases and is read in frame from base 1. The germline V gene provides CDR1 MNHEY and CDR2 SVGAGI. Patients with ophthalmopathy had moderately to severely active disease, with a Clinical Activity Score of 3 or more, a NOSPECS grade of 4 or more, and a disease duration of less than 3 months. Anyone with other autoimmune diseases, uncontrolled infections, pregnancy or lactation was excluded from the study. Diagnosis relied on clinical symptoms, serum thyroxine, TRAb, thyroid ultrasound and orbital computed tomography. Using Ficoll-Paque density gradient centrifugation, PBMCs were isolated from about 9.2 ml of fresh peripheral blood. Total RNA was extracted with Trizol reagent and quality-checked on an Agilent 2100 Bioanalyzer.

For repertoire sequencing, TCR beta CDR3 regions were amplified from RNA transcripts. The first round was an RT-PCR using HTBI primers with the Qiagen OneStep RT-PCR kit, and this first round was followed by a second-round multiplex PCR, then size selection and purification. Libraries were sequenced paired-end with 100 bp reads on an Illumina HiSeq2000. In the authors' own workflow: SOAPnuke was used for read processing, and reads with adapters, uncalled bases, a mean Phred below 15, or no exact constant-primer or identifier match were discarded. COPE v1.2.5 was used to merge the high-quality paired reads. Each unique nucleotide sequence was treated as a clonotype, and MiTCR v1.1 was used to align the clonotypes to the IMGT TRB V, D and J references. Only V-J combinations with frequency above 0.0001 were analysed, covering 99.2% of repertoires. For each V-J combination, a TCR clonal expansion and chaos score was defined as F50 clonal expansion divided by the chaos observed in the TCRdist matrix. Welch's t-statistics and random forest were used to narrow the features down to roughly twelve V-J combinations, which were then fed into a naive Bayes classifier. Thyroid-blood repertoire similarity was quantified with the Morisita-Horn index. TCRdb passed the public sequencing reads through fastp at Q25 and MiXCR, retaining productive beta sequences. Each CDR3 protein gets just one entry, which takes the most common genes and DNA from the rows behind it. These V and J calls originate from TCRdb's pipeline instead of the authors' own analysis. Counted in this sample were approximately 210,000 distinct CDR3 sequences; around a fifth of them appeared once. The ten largest account for approximately 40% of the sample.

This TCR derives from a woman aged 45-60 years with Graves' ophthalmopathy. Donor details come from another sample of the same person, matched by shared clones. Recombination connected TRBV6-5 to TRBJ2-7, and 11 junctional nucleotides match TRBD2. The sequenced sample was peripheral blood. The CDR3 protein: CASSYGLAGEQYF. In nucleotides, the sequence is TGTGCCAGCAGTTATGGACTAGCGGGCGAGCAGTACTTC.